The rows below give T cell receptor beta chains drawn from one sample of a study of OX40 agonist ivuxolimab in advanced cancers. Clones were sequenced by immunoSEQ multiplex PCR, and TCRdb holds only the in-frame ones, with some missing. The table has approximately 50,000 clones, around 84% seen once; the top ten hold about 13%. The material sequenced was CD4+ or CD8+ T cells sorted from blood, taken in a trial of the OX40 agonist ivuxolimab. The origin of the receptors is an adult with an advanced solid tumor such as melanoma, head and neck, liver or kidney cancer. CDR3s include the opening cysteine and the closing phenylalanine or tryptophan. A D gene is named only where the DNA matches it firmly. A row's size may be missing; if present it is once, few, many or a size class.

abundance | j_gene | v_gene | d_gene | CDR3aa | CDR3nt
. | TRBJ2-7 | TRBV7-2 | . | CASSLVGREFDEQYF | TGTGCCAGCAGCTTAGTCGGCAGGGAATTCGACGAGCAGTACTTC
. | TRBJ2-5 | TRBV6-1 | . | CATPGDQETQYF | TGTGCCACCCCGGGGGACCAAGAGACCCAGTACTTC
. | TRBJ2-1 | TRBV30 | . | CAWKGEGEQFF | TGTGCCTGGAAGGGTGAGGGTGAGCAGTTCTTC
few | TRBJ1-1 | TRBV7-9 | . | CASSLWGRAEAFF | TGTGCCAGCAGCTTATGGGGGAGAGCTGAAGCTTTCTTT
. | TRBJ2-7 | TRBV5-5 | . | CASSLLSYEQYF | TGTGCCAGCAGCTTGCTCAGCTACGAGCAGTACTTC
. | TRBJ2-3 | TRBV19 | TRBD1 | CASSIRTGGSDTQYF | TGTGCCAGTAGTATCAGGACAGGGGGTTCAGATACGCAGTATTTT
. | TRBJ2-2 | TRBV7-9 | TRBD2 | CASSPRTSGTNTGELFF | TGTGCCAGCAGCCCGAGGACTAGCGGGACGAACACCGGGGAGCTGTTTTTT
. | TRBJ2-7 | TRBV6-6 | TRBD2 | CASSPPQRGAYEQYF | TGTGCCAGCAGTCCCCCCCAGCGGGGAGCCTACGAGCAGTACTTC
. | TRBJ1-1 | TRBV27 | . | CASSLFYSTGNTEAFF | TGTGCCAGCAGTTTATTTTATTCGACAGGCAACACTGAAGCTTTCTTT
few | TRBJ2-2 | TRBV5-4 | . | CASTKPGEYTGELFF | TGTGCCAGCACCAAGCCGGGAGAATACACCGGGGAGCTGTTTTTT
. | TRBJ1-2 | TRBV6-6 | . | CASSYGGRSGYTF | TGTGCCAGCAGTTACGGGGGGCGAAGTGGCTACACCTTC